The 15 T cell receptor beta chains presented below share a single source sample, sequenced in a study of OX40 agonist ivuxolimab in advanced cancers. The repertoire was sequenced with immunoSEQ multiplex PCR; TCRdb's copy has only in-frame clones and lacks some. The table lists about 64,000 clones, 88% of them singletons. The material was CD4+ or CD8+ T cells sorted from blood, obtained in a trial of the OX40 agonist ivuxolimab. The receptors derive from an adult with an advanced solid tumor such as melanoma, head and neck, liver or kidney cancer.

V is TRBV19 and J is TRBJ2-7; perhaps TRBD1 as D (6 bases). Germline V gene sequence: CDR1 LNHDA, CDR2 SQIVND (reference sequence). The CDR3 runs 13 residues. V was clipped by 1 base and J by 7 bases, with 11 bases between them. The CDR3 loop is CASSIARGREQYF. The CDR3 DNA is TGTGCCAGTAGTATAGCCAGGGGAAGGGAGCAGTACTTC.

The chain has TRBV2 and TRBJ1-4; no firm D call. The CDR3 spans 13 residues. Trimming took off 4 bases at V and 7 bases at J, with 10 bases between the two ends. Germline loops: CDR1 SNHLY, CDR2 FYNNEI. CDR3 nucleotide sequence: TGTGCCAGCAGTGCGGCAGAGGGTGAAAAACTGTTTTTT. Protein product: CASSAAEGEKLFF.

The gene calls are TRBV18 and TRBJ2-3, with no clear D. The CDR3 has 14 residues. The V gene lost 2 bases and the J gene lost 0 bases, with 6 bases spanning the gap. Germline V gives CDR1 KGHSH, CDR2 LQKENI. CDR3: CASSPRSSTDTQYF. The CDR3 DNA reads TGTGCCAGCTCACCAAGAAGCAGCACAGATACGCAGTATTTT.

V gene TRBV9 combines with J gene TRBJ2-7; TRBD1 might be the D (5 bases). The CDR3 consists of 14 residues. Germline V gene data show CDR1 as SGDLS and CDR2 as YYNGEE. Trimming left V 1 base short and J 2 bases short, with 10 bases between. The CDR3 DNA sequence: TGTGCCAGCAGCGTAACGGCAGGGACCTACGAGCAGTACTTC. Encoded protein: CASSVTAGTYEQYF.

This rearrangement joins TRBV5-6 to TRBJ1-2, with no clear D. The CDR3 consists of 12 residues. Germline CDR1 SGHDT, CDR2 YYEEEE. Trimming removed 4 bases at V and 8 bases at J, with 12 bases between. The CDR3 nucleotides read TGTGCCAGCAGCCTCGGGTTGGAAGGCTACACCTTC. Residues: CASSLGLEGYTF.

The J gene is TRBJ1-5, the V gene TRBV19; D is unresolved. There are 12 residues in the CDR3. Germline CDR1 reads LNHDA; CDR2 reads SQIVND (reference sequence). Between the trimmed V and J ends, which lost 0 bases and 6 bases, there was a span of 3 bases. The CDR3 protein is CASSIDFQPQHF. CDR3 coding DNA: TGTGCCAGTAGTATAGATTTTCAGCCCCAGCATTTT.

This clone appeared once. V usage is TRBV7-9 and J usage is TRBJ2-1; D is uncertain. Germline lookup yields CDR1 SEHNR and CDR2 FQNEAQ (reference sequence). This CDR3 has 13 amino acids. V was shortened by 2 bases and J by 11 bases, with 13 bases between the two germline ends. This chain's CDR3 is CASSLIQAIQQFF. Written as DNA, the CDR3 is TGTGCCAGCAGCTTAATTCAAGCCATTCAGCAGTTCTTC.

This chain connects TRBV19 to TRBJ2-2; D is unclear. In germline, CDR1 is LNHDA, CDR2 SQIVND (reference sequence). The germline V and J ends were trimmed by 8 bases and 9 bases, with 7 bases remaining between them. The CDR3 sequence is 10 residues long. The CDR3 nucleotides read TGTGCCAGTGGCCACCGGGAGCTGTTTTTT. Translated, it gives CASGHRELFF.

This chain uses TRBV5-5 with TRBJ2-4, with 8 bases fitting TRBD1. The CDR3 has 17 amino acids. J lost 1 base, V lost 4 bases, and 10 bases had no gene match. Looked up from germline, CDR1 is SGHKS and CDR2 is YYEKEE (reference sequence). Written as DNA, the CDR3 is TGTGCCAGCAGCCCTACGGACAGGGCGAGGGCCAAAAACATTCAGTACTTC. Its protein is CASSPTDRARAKNIQYF.

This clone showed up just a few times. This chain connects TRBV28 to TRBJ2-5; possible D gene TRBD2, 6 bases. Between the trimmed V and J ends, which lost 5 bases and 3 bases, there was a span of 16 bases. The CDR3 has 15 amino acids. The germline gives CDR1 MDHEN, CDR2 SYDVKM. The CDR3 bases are TGTGCCAGCAGTGATAGATTCGGAGGGGAAGAGACCCAGTACTTC. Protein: CASSDRFGGEETQYF.

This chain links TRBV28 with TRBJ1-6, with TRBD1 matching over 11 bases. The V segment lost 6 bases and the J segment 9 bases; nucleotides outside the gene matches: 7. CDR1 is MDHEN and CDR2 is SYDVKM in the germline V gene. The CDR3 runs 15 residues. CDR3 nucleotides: TGTGCCAGCAGCCCCGGGACAGGGGGGACTTCACCCCTCCACTTT. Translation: CASSPGTGGTSPLHF.

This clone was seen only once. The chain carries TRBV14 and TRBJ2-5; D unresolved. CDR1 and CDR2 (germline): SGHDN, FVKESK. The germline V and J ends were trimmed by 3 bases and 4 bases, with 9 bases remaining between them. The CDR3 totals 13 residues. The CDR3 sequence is CASSQGSRETQYF. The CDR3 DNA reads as TGTGCCAGCAGCCAGGGGTCGCGAGAGACCCAGTACTTC.

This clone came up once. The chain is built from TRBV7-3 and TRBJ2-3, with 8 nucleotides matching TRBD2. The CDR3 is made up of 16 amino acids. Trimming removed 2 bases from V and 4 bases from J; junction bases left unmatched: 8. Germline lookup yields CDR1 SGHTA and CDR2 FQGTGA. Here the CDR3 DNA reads TGTGCCAGCAGCTTATCCGGGAGGGCCAACGCAGATACGCAGTATTTT. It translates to CASSLSGRANADTQYF.

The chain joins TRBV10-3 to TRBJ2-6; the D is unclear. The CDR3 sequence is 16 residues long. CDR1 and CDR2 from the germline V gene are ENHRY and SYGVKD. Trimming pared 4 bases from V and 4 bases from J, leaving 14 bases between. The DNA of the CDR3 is TGTGCCATCAGTGCATCGGGCCGGTCCGGGGCCAACGTCCTGACTTTC. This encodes CAISASGRSGANVLTF.

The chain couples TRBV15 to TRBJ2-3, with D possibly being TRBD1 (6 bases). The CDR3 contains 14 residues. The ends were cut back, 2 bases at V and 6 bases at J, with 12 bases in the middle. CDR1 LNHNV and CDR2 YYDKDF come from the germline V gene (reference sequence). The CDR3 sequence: CATSRKTGWDTQYF. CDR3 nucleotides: TGTGCCACCAGCAGAAAAACAGGGTGGGATACGCAGTATTTT. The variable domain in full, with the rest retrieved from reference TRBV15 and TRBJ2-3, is DAMVIQNPRYQVTQFGKPVTLSCSQTLNHNVMYWYQQKSSQAPKLLFHYYDKDFNNEADTPDNFQSRRPNTSFCFLDIRSPGLGDTAMYLCATSRKTGWDTQYFGPGTRLTVL.